Following are 5 T cell receptor beta chains from one sample sequenced in a study of blood T cell repertoires in COVID-19. Sequenced by immunoSEQ multiplex PCR; TCRdb stores in-frame clones only, minus some. The table records 350,000 to 450,000 clones, roughly four fifths of them present only once. Specimen: PBMCs or T cells enriched from blood (not recorded which). The source of these receptors is a woman between 50 and 59 years old who had recovered from COVID-19.

The V call is TRBV2, the J call TRBJ1-5; D perhaps matches TRBD1 (5 bases). Deletions cut 0 bases from V and 8 bases from J, with 17 bases between. The CDR3 totals 16 residues. Germline loops: CDR1 SNHLY, CDR2 FYNNEI. The CDR3, as DNA: TGTGCCAGCAGTGAAGCGCTTGGGGGGGTGAAAAAGCCCCAGCATTTT. Translating gives CASSEALGGVKKPQHF. Looking up the rest from reference TRBV2 and TRBJ1-5 gives the full variable domain: EPEVTQTPSHQVTQMGQEVILRCVPISNHLYFYWYRQILGQKVEFLVSFYNNEISEKSEIFDDQFSVERPDGSNFTLKIRSTKLEDSAMYFCASSEALGGVKKPQHFGDGTRLSIL.

This clone occurred once. The chain uses TRBV19 and TRBJ2-2, with D hard to call. V lost 7 bases and J 0 bases, leaving 9 bases between the germline ends. This CDR3 has 14 amino acids. The germline V gene encodes CDR1 LNHDA and CDR2 SQIVND (reference sequence). CDR3 coding DNA: TGTGCCAGTAAGAGCACAGCGAACACCGGGGAGCTGTTTTTT. It yields the protein CASKSTANTGELFF. The full variable domain, its missing parts supplied by reference TRBV19 and TRBJ2-2, is DGGITQSPKYLFRKEGQNVTLSCEQNLNHDAMYWYRQDPGQGLRLIYYSQIVNDFQKGDIAEGYSVSREKKESFPLTVTSAQKNPTAFYLCASKSTANTGELFFGEGSRLTVL.

Written as DNA, the CDR3 is TGTGCCAGCAGTAGTTGGCAAAGACTCTACAATGAGCAGTTCTTC. This sequence encodes CASSSWQRLYNEQFF. The rearrangement uses TRBV7-2 and TRBJ2-1; no reliable D call. In germline, CDR1 is SGHTA, CDR2 FQGNSA. CDR3 size: 15 residues. V was cut by 6 bases and J by 3 bases, with 15 bases left in between.

CDR3 residues: CASSPQGAGEAFF. The CDR3 DNA is TGTGCCAGCAGTCCACAGGGGGCTGGTGAAGCTTTCTTT. This sequence joins TRBV6-2 or TRBV6-3 and TRBJ1-1, with 9 bases fitting TRBD1. Germline V lookup: CDR1 MNHEY, CDR2 SVGEGT. The CDR3 consists of 13 residues. V shed 5 bases and J 7 bases; nucleotides not matched to a gene: 5.

This CDR3 is CASSFQTDRVDYGYTF. In DNA, the CDR3 is TGTGCCAGCAGCTTTCAAACGGACAGGGTAGACTATGGCTACACCTTC. The V and J genes are TRBV5-5 and TRBJ1-2; 8 nucleotides agree with TRBD1. CDR1 is SGHKS and CDR2 is YYEKEE in the germline V gene (reference sequence). This CDR3 region has 16 residues. Trimming cost V 2 bases and J 3 bases; bases outside gene matches: 9.